The 11 T cell receptor beta chains below come from one sample, sequenced in a study of shared clonotypes between healthy human individuals. Method: immunoSEQ multiplex PCR; TCRdb's copy keeps in-frame clones and lacks some. The table shows 2 million to 2.5 million clones, with approximately 95% occurring only once. The sample consisted of naive CD4+ T cells sorted from blood. Stated subset: CD45RA+ positively selected. These receptors were obtained from a man in his late teens or twenties in good health.

Worth noting for this clone: Other nucleotide sequences in the sample specify the same CDR3. The rearrangement links TRBV5-4 to TRBJ2-5; TRBD2 agrees at 13 bases. V lost 0 bases to trimming and J lost 3 bases; unmatched junction nucleotides: 2. CDR1 is SGHNT and CDR2 is YYREEE in the germline V gene (reference sequence). The CDR3 runs to 16 residues. The CDR3 region has the DNA TGTGCCAGCAGCTTGGGGACTAGCGGGGGAGAAGAGACCCAGTACTTC. This encodes CASSLGTSGGEETQYF.

This clone appeared once. The gene calls are TRBV28 and TRBJ2-5; 10 positions match TRBD1. This CDR3 region has 19 residues. Per germline, CDR1 MDHEN and CDR2 SYDVKM. V lost 1 base to trimming and J lost 1 base; unmatched junction nucleotides: 12. This CDR3 is CASSLLGRGTGASQETQYF. The CDR3 bases are TGTGCCAGCAGTTTATTGGGGCGGGGGACAGGGGCATCCCAAGAGACCCAGTACTTC.

The chain recombines TRBV6-4 with TRBJ1-4; 8 bases align to TRBD1. This CDR3 is 15 amino acids long. Germline V CDR1 and CDR2: MRHNA, SNTAGT. The V and J ends lost 5 bases and 5 bases, in that order; junction bases with no gene match: 7. CDR3: CASSPGTGSNEKLFF. CDR3 DNA: TGTGCCAGCAGTCCCGGGACAGGATCCAATGAAAAACTGTTTTTT.

The gene calls are TRBV6-4 and TRBJ2-1; 14 bases are shared with TRBD2. The CDR3 is made up of 16 amino acids. Germline assignment: CDR1 MRHNA and CDR2 SNTAGT. The trim removed 10 bases at V and 4 bases at J, leaving 9 bases unmatched. For the CDR3, the DNA is TGTGCCAACAACCGGGGACTAGCGGGGGCTTACAATGAGCAGTTCTTC. Translation gives CANNRGLAGAYNEQFF.

The V and J genes are TRBV6-5 and TRBJ1-1; D is perhaps TRBD1 (6 bases). Germline-derived CDR1 and CDR2 are MNHEY and SVGAGI. CDR3 length: 15 residues. Between the trimmed V and J ends, which lost 3 bases and 8 bases, there was a span of 19 bases. CDR3 in DNA: TGTGCCAGCAGTTATTCCATAACCCGGGGGACAGAAGCTTTCTTT. Amino acids: CASSYSITRGTEAFF.

This clone was seen a single time. V gene TRBV11-2 combines with J gene TRBJ2-1; D gene ambiguous. V was clipped by 7 bases and J by 6 bases, with 13 bases between them. Germline V lookup: CDR1 SGHAT, CDR2 FQNNGV. The CDR3 runs 13 residues. This CDR3 reads CASTMDPPNEQFF. For the CDR3, the DNA is TGTGCCAGCACCATGGACCCTCCCAATGAGCAGTTCTTC. The full variable domain, in which reference TRBV11-2 and TRBJ2-1 provide the parts outside the CDR3, is EAGVAQSPRYKIIEKRQSVAFWCNPISGHATLYWYQQILGQGPKLLIQFQNNGVVDDSQLPKDRFSAERLKGVDSTLKIQPAKLEDSAVYLCASTMDPPNEQFFGPGTRLTVL.

V is TRBV10-1 and J is TRBJ2-3; D gene ambiguous. The V and J ends lost 0 bases and 1 base respectively, with 8 bases between them. This CDR3 is built from 15 residues. Per the germline V gene, CDR1 is WNHNN and CDR2 is SYGVQD (reference sequence). The CDR3 loop reads CASSESNGGTDTQYF. For the CDR3, the DNA is TGCGCCAGCAGTGAGTCTAACGGAGGCACAGATACGCAGTATTTT.

V and J are TRBV6-6 and TRBJ1-2, with a possible D match to TRBD1 (6 bases). This CDR3 is built from 16 residues. Germline CDR1 reads MNHNY; CDR2 reads SVGAGI (reference sequence). V was shortened by 4 bases and J by 8 bases, with 23 bases between the two germline ends. The CDR3 DNA reads as TGTGCCAGCAGTTCCCCTTCGATGGGACAATCAGAAGGCTACACCTTC. Protein: CASSSPSMGQSEGYTF.

The chain is built from TRBV4-1 and TRBJ2-7; D remains ambiguous. Germline V CDR1 and CDR2: MGHRA, YSYEKL. There are 14 residues in the CDR3. Trimming shortened V by 1 base and J by 12 bases, and 19 bases separated the two germline ends. The CDR3 protein is CASSQAADGPPPYF. The CDR3 DNA reads TGCGCCAGCAGCCAAGCCGCGGACGGTCCCCCGCCGTACTTC.

Notes on this clone: Other DNA sequences in this specimen translate into the identical CDR3. V gene TRBV6-5 combines with J gene TRBJ1-2, with TRBD1 as a possible D gene (5 bases). The CDR3 consists of 12 residues. Germline V lookup: CDR1 MNHEY, CDR2 SVGAGI. V gave up 0 bases and J gave up 8 bases, with 7 bases separating them. The CDR3 DNA sequence: TGTGCCAGCAGTTACTCGTGGGGGGGCTACACCTTC. Its translation is CASSYSWGGYTF.

This chain connects TRBV6-6 to TRBJ2-5; the D gene is possibly TRBD2 (7 bases). This CDR3 comprises 14 residues. V dropped 2 bases and J dropped 1 base, with 8 bases sitting between them. In germline, CDR1 is MNHNY, CDR2 SVGAGI (reference sequence). The CDR3 nucleotides are TGTGCCAGCAGTTACGGGGGGGCCCAAGAGACCCAGTACTTC. This gives the protein CASSYGGAQETQYF.